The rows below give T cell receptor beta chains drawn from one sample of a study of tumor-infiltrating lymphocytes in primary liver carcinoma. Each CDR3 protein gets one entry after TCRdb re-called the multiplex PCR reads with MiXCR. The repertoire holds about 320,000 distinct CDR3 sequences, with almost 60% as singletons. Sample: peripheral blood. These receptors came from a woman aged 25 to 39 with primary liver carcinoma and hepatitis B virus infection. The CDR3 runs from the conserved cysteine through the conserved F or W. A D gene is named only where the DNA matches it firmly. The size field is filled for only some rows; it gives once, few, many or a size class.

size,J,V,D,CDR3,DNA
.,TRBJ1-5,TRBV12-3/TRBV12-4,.,CASSLERGQPQHF,TGTGCCAGCAGTTTAGAGCGGGGTCAGCCCCAGCATTTT
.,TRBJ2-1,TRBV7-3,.,CASSLQGDYNERFF,TGTGCCAGCAGCTTACAGGGAGACTACAATGAGCGGTTCTTC
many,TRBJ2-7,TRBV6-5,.,CASSLSGLYEQYF,TGTGCCAGCAGTTTATCAGGACTATACGAGCAGTACTTC
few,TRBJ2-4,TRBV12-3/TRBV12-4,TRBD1,CASSLRQGGEQNIQYF,TGTGCCAGCAGTTTAAGACAGGGGGGGGAGCAAAACATTCAGTACTTC
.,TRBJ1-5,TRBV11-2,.,CASSLDFVDRLREPQHF,TGTGCCAGCAGCTTAGATTTCGTGGACCGACTCAGGGAGCCCCAGCATTTT
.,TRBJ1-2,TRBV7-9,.,CASSLGGGGYTF,TGTGCCAGCAGCTTAGGAGGGGGAGGCTACACCTTC
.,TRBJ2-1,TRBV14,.,CASSQQTYYEQFF,TGTGCCAGCAGCCAACAAACCTACTATGAGCAGTTCTTC
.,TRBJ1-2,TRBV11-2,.,CASDGSPHGYTF,TGTGCCAGTGATGGGTCTCCACATGGCTACACCTTC
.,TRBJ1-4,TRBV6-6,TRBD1,CASSKRQGPEKQFF,TGTGCCAGCAGTAAGCGACAGGGCCCTGAAAAACAGTTTTTT
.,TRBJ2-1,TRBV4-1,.,CASSQDLGGDEQFF,TGCGCCAGCAGCCAAGATTTAGGGGGGGATGAGCAGTTCTTC
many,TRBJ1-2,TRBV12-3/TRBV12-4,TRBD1,CASSRDRSYGYTF,TGTGCCAGCAGTAGGGACAGGAGCTATGGCTACACCTTC
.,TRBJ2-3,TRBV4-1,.,CASNRVAEDTQYF,TGCGCCAGCAACCGGGTGGCCGAGGATACGCAGTATTTT
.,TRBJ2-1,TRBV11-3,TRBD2,CASSFPGLAGKEQFF,TGTGCCAGCAGCTTCCCGGGACTAGCGGGAAAGGAGCAATTCTTC
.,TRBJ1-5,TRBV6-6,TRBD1,CASSDRGTTNQPQHF,TGTGCCAGCAGTGACAGGGGTACGACTAATCAGCCCCAGCATTTT
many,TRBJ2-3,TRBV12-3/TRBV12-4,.,CASSFGGASTDTQYF,TGTGCCAGCAGTTTTGGGGGGGCGAGCACAGATACGCAGTATTTT
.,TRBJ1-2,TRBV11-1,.,CASSPAEGRGCTF,TGTGCCAGCAGCCCCGCGGAAGGACGGGGCTGCACCTTC
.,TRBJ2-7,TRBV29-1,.,CIVDQGGVGTYEQYF,TGCATCGTCGATCAGGGGGGTGTGGGGACCTACGAGCAGTACTTC
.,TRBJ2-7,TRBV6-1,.,CASSGSTGWNSYEQYF,TGTGCCAGCAGTGGTTCAACTGGGTGGAACTCCTACGAGCAGTACTTC
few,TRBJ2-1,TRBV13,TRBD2,CASTYPGGSRRNEQFF,TGTGCCAGCACATACCCTGGCGGGAGTAGAAGGAATGAGCAGTTCTTC
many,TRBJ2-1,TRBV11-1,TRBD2,CASSLGGSGTSGRNEQFF,TGTGCCAGCAGCTTAGGTGGGAGCGGGACGAGCGGTCGTAATGAGCAGTTCTTC
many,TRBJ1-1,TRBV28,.,CASSLWGNTEAFF,TGTGCCAGCAGTTTATGGGGGAATACTGAAGCTTTCTTT
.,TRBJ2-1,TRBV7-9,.,CASSLLPRSSYNEQLF,TGTGCCAGCAGCTTATTGCCGAGAAGCTCCTACAATGAGCAGCTCTTC
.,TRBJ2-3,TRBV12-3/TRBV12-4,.,CASSRSLGARDTQYF,TGTGCCAGCAGCCGCTCTTTGGGGGCAAGAGATACGCAGTATTTT
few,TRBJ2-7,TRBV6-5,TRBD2,CASRRGLAGGSSYEQYF,TGTGCCAGCAGACGAGGACTAGCGGGAGGAAGCTCCTACGAGCAGTACTTC
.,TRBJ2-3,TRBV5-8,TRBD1,CVSSSRDRVTGTQYF,TGTGTCAGCAGCTCCCGGGACAGAGTCACAGGTACGCAGTATTTT
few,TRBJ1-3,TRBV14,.,CASSQEWGGSGNTIYF,TGTGCCAGCAGTCAAGAATGGGGCGGCTCTGGAAACACCATATATTTT
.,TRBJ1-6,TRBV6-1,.,CASSEGRASYNSPPHF,TGTGCCAGCAGTGAGGGCAGGGCTTCCTATAATTCACCCCCCCACTTT
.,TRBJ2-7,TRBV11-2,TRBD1,CASSTRDSGPGYEQYF,TGTGCCAGCAGCACTCGGGACAGTGGACCCGGCTACGAGCAGTACTTC
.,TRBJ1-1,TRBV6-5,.,CASSYSFGRGTEAFF,TGTGCCAGCAGTTACTCTTTCGGAAGGGGCACTGAAGCTTTCTTT
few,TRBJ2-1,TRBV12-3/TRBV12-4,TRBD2,CASSLGTRRGLPYNEQFF,TGTGCCAGCAGTTTGGGGACGAGACGGGGACTACCCTACAATGAGCAGTTCTTC
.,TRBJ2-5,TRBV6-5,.,CASGGTGGTQYF,TGTGCCAGCGGGGGCACCGGGGGGACCCAGTACTTC
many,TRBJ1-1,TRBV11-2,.,CASSFRGRGAEAFF,TGTGCCAGCAGCTTTAGAGGCAGGGGAGCTGAAGCTTTCTTT
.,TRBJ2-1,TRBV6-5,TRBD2,CASRRTSSYNEQFF,TGTGCCAGCAGACGGACTAGCTCCTACAATGAGCAGTTCTTC
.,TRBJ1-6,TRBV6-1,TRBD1,CASSGRRQGPSSPPHF,TGTGCCAGTAGTGGACGCAGACAGGGGCCTTCGTCGCCCCCCCACTTT
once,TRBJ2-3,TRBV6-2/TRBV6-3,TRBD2,CASSIQLAGPPADTQYF,TGTGCCAGCAGTATCCAACTAGCGGGACCTCCGGCAGATACGCAGTATTTT
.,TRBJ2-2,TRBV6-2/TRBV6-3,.,CASRSLADIGELFF,TGTGCCAGCAGATCCCTGGCCGACATCGGGGAGCTGTTTTTT